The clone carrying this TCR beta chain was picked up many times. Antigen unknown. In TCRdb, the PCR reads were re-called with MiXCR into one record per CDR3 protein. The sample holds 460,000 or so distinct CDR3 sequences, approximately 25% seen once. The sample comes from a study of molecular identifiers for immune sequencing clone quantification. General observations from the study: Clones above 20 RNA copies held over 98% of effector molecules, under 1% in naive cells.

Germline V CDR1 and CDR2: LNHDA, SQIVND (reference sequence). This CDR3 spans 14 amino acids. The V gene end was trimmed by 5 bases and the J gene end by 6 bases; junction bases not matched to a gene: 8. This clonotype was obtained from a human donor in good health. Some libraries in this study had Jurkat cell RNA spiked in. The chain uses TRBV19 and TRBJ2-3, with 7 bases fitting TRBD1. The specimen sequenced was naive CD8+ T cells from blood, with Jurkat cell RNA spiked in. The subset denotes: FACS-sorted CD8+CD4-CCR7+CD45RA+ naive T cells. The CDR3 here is CASSQQDRADTQYF. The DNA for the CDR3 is TGTGCCAGTAGTCAACAAGACAGGGCGGATACGCAGTATTTT.